The clone carrying this T cell receptor beta chain was seen at least ten times. No antigen is known for it. This specimen comes from a study of identical twins. Whole-study results and caveats: Out-of-frame alpha sequences that twins shared showed excess low generation probability.

TCRdb itself ran the 5' RACE reads through MiXCR, one entry per CDR3 protein. The top ten clones hold 1.5% to 2% of a sample with approximately 670,000 distinct CDR3 sequences, over 5% of them seen once. The sequenced material came from naive T cells sorted from blood. The sequence was collected from a man aged 18 to 29 in good health.

For the CDR3, the DNA is TGCAGTGCTAGAGAGAGGGGGTCTGGGGCCAACGTCCTGACTTTC. It translates to CSARERGSGANVLTF. This chain links TRBV20-1 with TRBJ2-6; perhaps TRBD1 as D (6 bases). Germline CDR1 and CDR2: DFQATT and SNEGSKA (reference sequence). The CDR3 runs to 15 residues. Deletions cut 0 bases from V and 1 base from J, with 7 bases between.